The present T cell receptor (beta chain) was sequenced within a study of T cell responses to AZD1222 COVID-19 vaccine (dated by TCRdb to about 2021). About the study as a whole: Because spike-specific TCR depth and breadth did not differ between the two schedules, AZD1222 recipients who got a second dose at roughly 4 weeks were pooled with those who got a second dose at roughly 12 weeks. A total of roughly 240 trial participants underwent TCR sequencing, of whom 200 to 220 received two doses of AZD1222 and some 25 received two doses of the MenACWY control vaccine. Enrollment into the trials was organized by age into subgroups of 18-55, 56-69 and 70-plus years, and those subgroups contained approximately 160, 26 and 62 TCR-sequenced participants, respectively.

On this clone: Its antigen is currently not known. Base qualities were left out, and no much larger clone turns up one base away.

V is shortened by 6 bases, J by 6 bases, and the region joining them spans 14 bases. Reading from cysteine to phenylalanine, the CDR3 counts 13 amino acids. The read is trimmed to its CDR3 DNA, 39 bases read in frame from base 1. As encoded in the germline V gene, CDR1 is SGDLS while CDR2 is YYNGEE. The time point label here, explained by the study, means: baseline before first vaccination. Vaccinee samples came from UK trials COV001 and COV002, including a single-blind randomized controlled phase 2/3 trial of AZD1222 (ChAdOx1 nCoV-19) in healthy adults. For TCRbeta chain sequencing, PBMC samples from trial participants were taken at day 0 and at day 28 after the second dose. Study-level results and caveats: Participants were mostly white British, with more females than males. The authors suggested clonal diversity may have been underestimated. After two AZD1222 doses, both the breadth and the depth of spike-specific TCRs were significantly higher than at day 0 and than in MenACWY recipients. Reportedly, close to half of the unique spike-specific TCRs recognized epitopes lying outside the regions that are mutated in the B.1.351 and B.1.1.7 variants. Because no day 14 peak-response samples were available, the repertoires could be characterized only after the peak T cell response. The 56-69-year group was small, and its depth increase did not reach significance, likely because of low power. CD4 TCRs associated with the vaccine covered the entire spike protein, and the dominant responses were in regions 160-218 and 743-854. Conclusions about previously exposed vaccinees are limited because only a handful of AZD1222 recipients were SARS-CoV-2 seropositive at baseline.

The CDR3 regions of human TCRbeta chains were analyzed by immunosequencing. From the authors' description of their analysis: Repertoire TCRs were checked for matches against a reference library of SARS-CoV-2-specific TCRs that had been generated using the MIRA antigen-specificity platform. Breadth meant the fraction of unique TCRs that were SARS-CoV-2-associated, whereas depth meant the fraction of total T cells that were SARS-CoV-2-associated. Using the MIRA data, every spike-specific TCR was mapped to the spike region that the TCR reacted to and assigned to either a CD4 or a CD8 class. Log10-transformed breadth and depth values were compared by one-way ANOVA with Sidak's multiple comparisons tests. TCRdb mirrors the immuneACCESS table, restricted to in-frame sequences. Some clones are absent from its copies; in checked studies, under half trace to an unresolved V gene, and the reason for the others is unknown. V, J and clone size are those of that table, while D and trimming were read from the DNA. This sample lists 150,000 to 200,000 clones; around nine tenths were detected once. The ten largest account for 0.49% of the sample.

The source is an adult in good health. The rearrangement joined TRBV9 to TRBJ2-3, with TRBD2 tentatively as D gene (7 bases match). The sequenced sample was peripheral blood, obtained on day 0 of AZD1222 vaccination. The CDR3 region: CASNPGGGDTQYF. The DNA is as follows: TGTGCCAGCAACCCGGGGGGCGGGGATACGCAGTATTTT. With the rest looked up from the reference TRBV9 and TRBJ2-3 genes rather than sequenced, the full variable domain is DSGVTQTPKHLITATGQRVTLRCSPRSGDLSVYWYQQSLDQGLQFLIQYYNGEERAKGNILERFSAQQFPDLHSELNLSSLELGDSALYFCASNPGGGDTQYFGPGTRLTVL.